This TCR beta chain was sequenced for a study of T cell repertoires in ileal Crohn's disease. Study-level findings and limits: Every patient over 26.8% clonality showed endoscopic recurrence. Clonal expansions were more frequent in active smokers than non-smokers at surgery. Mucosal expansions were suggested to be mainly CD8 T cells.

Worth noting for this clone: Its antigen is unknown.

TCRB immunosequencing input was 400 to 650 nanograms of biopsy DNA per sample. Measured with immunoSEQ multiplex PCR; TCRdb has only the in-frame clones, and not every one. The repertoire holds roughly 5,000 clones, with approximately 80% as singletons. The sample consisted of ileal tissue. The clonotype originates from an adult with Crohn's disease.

The CDR3 DNA reads as TGTGCCAGCGGACAAAGCCCTCGGAATGAGCAGTTCTTC. It yields the protein CASGQSPRNEQFF. This chain connects TRBV5-8 to TRBJ2-1; D is perhaps TRBD1 (5 bases). Trimming left V 7 bases short and J 7 bases short, with 15 bases between. Germline V gene data show CDR1 as SGHTS and CDR2 as YDEGEE. The CDR3 consists of 13 residues.